The 17 T cell receptor beta chains given below trace back to one sample, sequenced in a study of identical twins. TCRdb reprocessed the 5' RACE reads with MiXCR, giving one entry per CDR3 protein. Here the sample spans 400,000 or so distinct CDR3 sequences, 9% to 10% being singletons. Sequenced: naive T cells sorted from blood. These receptors were taken from a woman between 45 and 60 years old in good health.

The chain combines TRBV4-2 with TRBJ2-1; 8 bases align to TRBD2. V was pared by 0 bases and J by 2 bases, with 3 bases of the junction left unmatched. Germline lookup yields CDR1 LGHNA and CDR2 YNFKEQ. CDR3 length: 16 amino acids. Here the CDR3 reads CASSQESGGAYNEQFF. CDR3 DNA sequence: TGTGCCAGCAGCCAAGAGTCGGGAGGGGCCTACAATGAGCAGTTCTTC.

This clonotype was found once. The chain is built from TRBV6-1 and TRBJ2-4, with D possibly called TRBD1 or TRBD2 (5 bases each). V was pared by 6 bases and J by 5 bases, with 11 bases between. This CDR3 is 13 amino acids long. CDR1 MNHNS and CDR2 SASEGT come from the germline V gene. In DNA, the CDR3 is TGTGCCAGCAGGCCGGGACGGGAAAACATTCAGTACTTC. Its translation: CASRPGRENIQYF.

The rearrangement joins TRBV30 to TRBJ2-5; a weak D match, TRBD1 (5 bases). The V gene lost 0 bases and the J gene lost 3 bases, with 14 bases spanning the gap. CDR1 GTSNPN and CDR2 SVGIG come from the germline V gene (reference sequence). This CDR3 is built from 15 residues. DNA for the CDR3: TGTGCCTGGAGTGTACTTACAGGCATAAAAGAGACCCAGTACTTC. Its translation is CAWSVLTGIKETQYF. Filled out from reference TRBV30 and TRBJ2-5, the complete variable domain reads SQTIHQWPATLVQPVGSPLSLECTVEGTSNPNLYWYRQAAGRGLQLLFYSVGIGQISSEVPQNLSASRPQDRQFILSSKKLLLSDSGFYLCAWSVLTGIKETQYFGPGTRLLVL.

This clonotype was seen at least ten times. The chain uses TRBV29-1 and TRBJ2-7, with D uncertain. This CDR3 spans 12 amino acids. Trimming pared 4 bases from V and 1 base from J, leaving 8 bases between. Germline lookup yields CDR1 SQVTM and CDR2 ANQGSEA. The CDR3 protein is CSVGGGSYEQYF. DNA for the CDR3: TGCAGCGTTGGGGGTGGGTCCTACGAGCAGTACTTC.

The chain has TRBV29-1 and TRBJ2-2; 8 nucleotides agree with TRBD1. CDR1 is SQVTM, CDR2 ANQGSEA, per germline. This CDR3 spans 14 amino acids. V lost 4 bases and J lost 3; bases outside the gene matches: 4. The CDR3 DNA reads TGCAGCGTTGGTCAGGGGGCTCACACCGGGGAGCTGTTTTTT. Encoded protein: CSVGQGAHTGELFF.

The J gene is TRBJ2-2, the V gene TRBV5-1; 11 bases are a match to TRBD2. The germline V gene has CDR1 SGHRS and CDR2 YFSETQ. With V trimmed by 3 bases and J by 6 bases, 19 bases remained unmatched. The CDR3 consists of 20 residues. The CDR3 region has the DNA TGCGCCAGCAGCTGGCTATTTTTTACTAGCGGGAGTTCCCACGCCGGGGAGCTGTTTTTT. Amino acid sequence: CASSWLFFTSGSSHAGELFF.

The CDR3 is CASSQDLGNRAQFF. In nucleotides, the CDR3 is TGTGCCAGCAGCCAAGATCTTGGGAACAGGGCCCAGTTCTTC. The chain employs TRBV3-1 and TRBJ2-1; tentative D call: TRBD1 (6 bases). The CDR3 extends over 14 amino acids. Germline V gene sequence: CDR1 LGHDT, CDR2 YNNKEL (reference sequence). Trimming took off 0 bases at V and 13 bases at J, with 16 bases between the two ends.

The chain links TRBV3-1 to TRBJ2-1; 7 bases align to TRBD2. Germline V lookup: CDR1 LGHDT, CDR2 YNNKEL (reference sequence). V shed 4 bases and J 8 bases; nucleotides not matched to a gene: 14. This CDR3 is 16 amino acids long. CDR3 bases: TGTGCCAGCAGCCCCATGGGCGGACTAGTGATTCATGAGCAGTTCTTC. Amino acid sequence: CASSPMGGLVIHEQFF.

This sequence joins TRBV20-1 and TRBJ2-5; possible D gene TRBD2, 6 bases. This CDR3 is built from 14 residues. V was clipped by 3 bases and J by 9 bases, with 20 bases between them. The germline CDR1 and CDR2 sequences are DFQATT and SNEGSKA (reference sequence). The CDR3 sequence: CSAREGAGLGAQYF. The CDR3 nucleotides read TGCAGTGCTAGGGAGGGTGCCGGCCTAGGAGCCCAGTACTTC.

This clonotype occurred a few times. CDR3 nucleotide sequence: TGCAGTGCTAGAGATAGGGCTAGCCGGGAGAACCCCTACGAGCAGTACTTC. Residues: CSARDRASRENPYEQYF. This sequence joins TRBV20-1 and TRBJ2-7; tentative D call: TRBD2 (6 bases). CDR3 length: 17 residues. Per the germline V gene, CDR1 is DFQATT and CDR2 is SNEGSKA (reference sequence). Trimming took 0 bases from V and 2 from J, leaving 20 bases between them.

Many counts were recorded for this clonotype. The genes are TRBV29-1 and TRBJ2-7; tentative D call: TRBD1 (6 bases). Trimming removed 4 bases at V and 4 bases at J, with 11 bases between. Germline CDR1 reads SQVTM; CDR2 reads ANQGSEA. The CDR3 is 12 amino acids. Here the CDR3 reads CSVAGTSYEQYF. For the CDR3, the DNA is TGCAGCGTTGCCGGGACATCTTACGAGCAGTACTTC.

This clonotype was seen ten or more times. CDR3 amino acids: CASSESRVPGELFF. CDR3 DNA: TGCGCCAGCAGTGAGTCAAGGGTTCCCGGGGAGCTGTTTTTT. This rearrangement joins TRBV10-1 to TRBJ2-2; unclear D gene. The V end was cut by 0 bases, the J end by 6 bases, with 8 bases between. This CDR3 region has 14 residues. The germline CDR1 and CDR2 sequences are WNHNN and SYGVQD (reference sequence).

The J gene is TRBJ2-7, the V gene TRBV6-1, with TRBD1 matching over 8 bases. The CDR3 has 14 amino acids. Germline assignment: CDR1 MNHNS and CDR2 SASEGT. J gave up 3 bases and V 0 bases, and 1 base lay outside the gene matches. CDR3 bases: TGTGCCAGCAGTGAAGCAGGGACAGGCTACGAGCAGTACGTC. Its protein product is CASSEAGTGYEQYV.

This clonotype has a handful of counts. The chain carries TRBV30 and TRBJ2-2, with D uncertain. Germline V gene sequence: CDR1 GTSNPN, CDR2 SVGIG (reference sequence). V lost 3 bases and J 5 bases, leaving 7 bases between the germline ends. The CDR3 runs 12 residues. CDR3 sequence reads: CAWRERTGELFF. CDR3 in DNA: TGTGCCTGGAGAGAAAGGACCGGGGAGCTGTTTTTT.

There are many counts of this clonotype. This CDR3 reads CASKGTGTYEQYF. The CDR3 region has the DNA TGTGCCAGCAAGGGGACAGGGACCTACGAGCAGTACTTC. The chain recombines TRBV25-1 with TRBJ2-7, with 9 nucleotides matching TRBD1. After removal of 7 bases from V and 2 bases from J, the junction contained 3 bases not matched to a gene. CDR3 length equals 13 residues. The V gene's germline CDR1 is MGHDK and CDR2 SYGVNS.

This clonotype has at least ten counts. CDR3 protein: CSARDPGERQPQHF. DNA for the CDR3: TGCAGTGCTAGAGATCCGGGGGAGAGACAGCCCCAGCATTTT. The V call is TRBV20-1, the J call TRBJ1-5, with D perhaps matching TRBD1 (5 bases). Germline values: CDR1 DFQATT, CDR2 SNEGSKA (reference sequence). The ends were cut back, 0 bases at V and 7 bases at J, with 13 bases in the middle. This CDR3 has 14 amino acids.

V is TRBV10-2 and J is TRBJ2-1; 7 bases align to TRBD1. Trimming took 3 bases from V and 0 from J; bases not matched to a gene: 2. The germline V gene has CDR1 WSHSY and CDR2 SAAADI. This CDR3 is 15 amino acids long. CDR3 sequence (DNA): TGCGCCAGCAGTGAAGAGGGGGCCTCCTACAATGAGCAGTTCTTC. Translated, it gives CASSEEGASYNEQFF.